This T cell receptor (beta chain) originates from a study of T-cell reconstitution after alpha-beta-depleted transplantation in children. Library preparation (for TCRbeta) was performed with unique molecular identifiers. TCRdb recomputed calls from the PCR reads with MiXCR, one row per CDR3 protein. The sample holds just over 200,000 distinct CDR3 sequences, approximately 8.4% seen once. Study observations and caveats: By about two months after transplant, alpha-beta T cells reportedly arose from several hundred graft clones that had expanded. Several patients had high TCRbeta diversity at day 60; it came from surviving recipient T cells and thymic progenitors. When one year had passed after transplant, most T-cell counts and diversity came from newly produced T cells.

This clonotype was seen at least ten times. Antigen specificity is unknown. Sequenced here: PBMCs, mostly from graft donor cells, sampled 360 days after TCRalphabeta/CD19-depleted stem cell transplant. The sequence came from a male patient between 2 and 10 years old who had a stem cell transplant for acute myeloid leukemia, so the T cells may come from the graft donor.

The CDR3 loop is CASRDLATQYF. CDR3 DNA: TGTGCCAGCAGGGACCTAGCGACGCAGTACTTC. V gene TRBV12-3 or TRBV12-4 combines with J gene TRBJ2-7, with a weak D call TRBD2 (6 bases). CDR3 length: 11 residues. The V and J ends lost 6 bases and 9 bases respectively, with 12 bases between them.